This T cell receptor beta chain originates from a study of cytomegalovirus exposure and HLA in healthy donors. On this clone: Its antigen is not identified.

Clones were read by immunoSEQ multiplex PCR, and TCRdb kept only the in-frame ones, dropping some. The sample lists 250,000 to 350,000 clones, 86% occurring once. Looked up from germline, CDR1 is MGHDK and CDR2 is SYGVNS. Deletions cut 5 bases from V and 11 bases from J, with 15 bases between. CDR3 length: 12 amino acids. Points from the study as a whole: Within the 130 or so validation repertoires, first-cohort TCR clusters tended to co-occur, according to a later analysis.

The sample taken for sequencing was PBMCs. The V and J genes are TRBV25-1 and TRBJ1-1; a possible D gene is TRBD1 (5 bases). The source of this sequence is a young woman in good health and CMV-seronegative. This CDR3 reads CASSIAQGIAFF. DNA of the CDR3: TGTGCCAGCAGTATCGCCCAGGGTATCGCTTTCTTT.